This passage covers 19 T cell receptor beta chains from one sample sequenced in a study of blood T cell repertoires in COVID-19 (dated by TCRdb to between 2020 and 2021). Library construction relied on the immunoSEQ multiplex PCR assay. Here the immuneACCESS table is served through TCRdb, limited to in-frame sequences with V and J called. Missing clones are a known gap in these copies; in checked studies unresolved V genes cover under half, and the rest lacks a known reason. Here the sample has about 460,000 clones; about 85% occur a single time. More than 7.5% of the sample lies in the top ten. The sample comprised PBMCs or T cells enriched from blood (not recorded which). Source of these receptors: a woman aged 55-70 years who had recovered from COVID-19.

The gene calls are TRBV7-2 and TRBJ1-4; TRBD1 agrees at 7 bases. The ends lost 6 bases at V and 12 bases at J; junction bases unmatched: 13. This CDR3 comprises 14 residues. Germline lookup yields CDR1 SGHTA and CDR2 FQGNSA. CDR3 nucleotides: TGTGCCAGCAGAGGACAGGTGGCAGGGCTGGAACTGTTTTTT. Translated, it gives CASRGQVAGLELFF.

This chain links TRBV9 with TRBJ1-2, with 9 bases identical to TRBD1. V trimming: 0 bases; J trimming: 5 bases; junction bases outside the gene matches: 5. The CDR3 spans 15 residues. Germline CDR1 and CDR2: SGDLS and YYNGEE. The CDR3 coding sequence is TGTGCCAGCAGCGTAGACCCGGGACAGGGATATGGCTACACCTTC. Translating it yields CASSVDPGQGYGYTF. The whole variable domain, filled in from reference TRBV9 and TRBJ1-2, reads DSGVTQTPKHLITATGQRVTLRCSPRSGDLSVYWYQQSLDQGLQFLIQYYNGEERAKGNILERFSAQQFPDLHSELNLSSLELGDSALYFCASSVDPGQGYGYTFGSGTRLTVV.

This rearrangement joins TRBV29-1 to TRBJ2-3; tentatively, D is TRBD1 (5 bases). Trimming pared 1 base from V and 5 bases from J, leaving 10 bases between. This CDR3 region has 13 residues. Germline CDR1 is SQVTM and CDR2 is ANQGSEA. The DNA of the CDR3 is TGCAGCGTTGAAGTAGGGCAGGGAGATACGCAGTATTTT. The encoded protein is CSVEVGQGDTQYF.

V gene TRBV12-3 or TRBV12-4 combines with J gene TRBJ1-2; TRBD1 agrees at 11 bases. The ends lost 10 bases at V and 7 bases at J; junction bases unmatched: 8. There are 13 residues in the CDR3. CDR3 in amino acids: CATRTGGAGGYTF. The CDR3 nucleotides read TGTGCCACACGGACAGGGGGCGCGGGTGGCTACACCTTC.

The chain is built from TRBV19 and TRBJ2-6; no clear D gene. The germline gives CDR1 LNHDA, CDR2 SQIVND (reference sequence). V lost 3 bases, J lost 3 bases, and 9 bases lay in between. The CDR3 has 15 residues. CDR3 in amino acids: CASSILVSGANVLTF. Written as DNA, the CDR3 is TGTGCCAGTAGTATCCTGGTTAGTGGGGCCAACGTCCTGACTTTC.

This chain connects TRBV10-1 to TRBJ1-3; D might be TRBD1 (6 bases). The CDR3 is 14 amino acids. The V end was cut by 8 bases, the J end by 2 bases, with 13 bases between. Germline V gene sequence: CDR1 WNHNN, CDR2 SYGVQD (reference sequence). CDR3 nucleotides: TGCGCCAGCTCTATACACAGGGCTGGAAACACCATATATTTT. This encodes CASSIHRAGNTIYF.

The chain uses TRBV6-5 and TRBJ1-2; D gene ambiguous. V lost 0 bases, J lost 3 bases, and 8 bases lay in between. Germline V CDR1 and CDR2: MNHEY, SVGAGI. The CDR3 extends over 14 amino acids. CDR3 loop: CASSYSRSDYGYTF. The CDR3 DNA is TGTGCCAGCAGTTACTCGAGGAGCGACTATGGCTACACCTTC.

The rearrangement joins TRBV2 to TRBJ2-7, with D possibly TRBD1 on 6 matching bases. Germline V gene lookup returns CDR1 SNHLY and CDR2 FYNNEI. Trimming shortened V by 9 bases and J by 6 bases, and 12 bases separated the two germline ends. CDR3 length equals 11 residues. The CDR3 nucleotides are TGTGCCAGTCAGGGGTCGGTCGAGCAGTACTTC. It specifies CASQGSVEQYF.

This chain joins TRBV5-1 and TRBJ1-4; possibly TRBD1 for D (5 bases). V lost 3 bases and J lost 7, with 25 bases in between. Germline CDR1 is SGHRS and CDR2 is YFSETQ. The CDR3 totals 18 residues. CDR3 amino acids: CASSSRDRGGENGEKLFF. The CDR3 nucleotides are TGCGCCAGCAGCTCCCGGGACCGCGGAGGGGAGAATGGTGAAAAACTGTTTTTT.

This chain links TRBV12-3 or TRBV12-4 with TRBJ1-3; maybe TRBD1 (5 bases). V lost 6 bases and J lost 10, with 13 bases in between. The CDR3 spans 12 residues. CDR3 in amino acids: CASRPTAPTIYF. The CDR3 DNA reads TGTGCCAGCAGACCGACAGCCCCGACCATATATTTT.

This clone showed up just once. The genes are TRBV3-1 (or the pseudogene TRBV3-2) and TRBJ2-2; D is unclear. Between the trimmed V and J ends, which lost 0 bases and 4 bases, there was a span of 6 bases. The CDR3 runs to 14 residues. In germline, CDR1 is LGHDT, CDR2 YNNKEL (reference sequence). Here the CDR3 reads CASSQDLVTGELFF. CDR3 nucleotide sequence: TGTGCCAGCAGCCAAGATCTCGTCACCGGGGAGCTGTTTTTT.

This clone was seen just once. This chain links TRBV24-1 with TRBJ1-4; TRBD1 matches at 9 bases. The CDR3 sequence is 15 residues long. The V segment lost 5 bases and the J segment 7 bases; nucleotides outside the gene matches: 7. Germline V CDR1 and CDR2: KGHDR, SFDVKD. The CDR3 DNA reads TGTGCCACCAGTGGCGGACAGGGGCCTGTTGAAAAACTGTTTTTT. Its protein product is CATSGGQGPVEKLFF.

This chain joins TRBV7-2 and TRBJ2-5; D possibly corresponds to TRBD2 (7 bases). This CDR3 is 13 amino acids long. CDR1 is SGHTA and CDR2 is FQGNSA in the germline V gene. V lost 8 bases, J lost 1 base, and 11 bases lay in between. CDR3: CASRGAIQETQYF. For the CDR3, the DNA is TGTGCCAGCCGGGGGGCGATCCAAGAGACCCAGTACTTC. The full variable domain, completed using reference TRBV7-2 and TRBJ2-5, is GAGVSQSPSNKVTEKGKDVELRCDPISGHTALYWYRQSLGQGLEFLIYFQGNSAPDKSGLPSDRFSAERTGGSVSTLTIQRTQQEDSAVYLCASRGAIQETQYFGPGTRLLVL.

DNA of the CDR3: TGTGCCAGTAGTATAGGATATCGGGGGGCGTCTGGAAACACCATATATTTT. Amino acid sequence: CASSIGYRGASGNTIYF. The chain uses TRBV19 and TRBJ1-3; D is perhaps TRBD1 (6 bases). Germline loops: CDR1 LNHDA, CDR2 SQIVND (reference sequence). V lost 1 base and J 1 base, leaving 14 bases between the germline ends. The CDR3 covers 17 residues.

This chain links TRBV12-3 or TRBV12-4 with TRBJ1-1; TRBD1 matches at 9 bases. The CDR3 sequence is 12 residues long. V shed 6 bases, J shed 11 bases, and the junction held 7 bases outside the gene matches. CDR3 coding DNA: TGTGCCAGCAGCACAGGGGGCGCGAGGGCTTTCTTT. It codes for CASSTGGARAFF.

V gene TRBV27 combines with J gene TRBJ2-3; 10 bases line up with TRBD2. CDR3 length equals 16 residues. The germline V gene encodes CDR1 MNHEY and CDR2 SMNVEV (reference sequence). V shed 3 bases and J 2 bases; nucleotides not matched to a gene: 5. The CDR3 loop reads CASSFGLAGATDTQYF. CDR3 coding DNA: TGTGCCAGCAGTTTTGGCCTAGCGGGAGCCACAGATACGCAGTATTTT.

The chain employs TRBV6-5 and TRBJ1-1, with 8 bases that match TRBD1. V lost 6 bases, J lost 4 bases, and 7 bases stayed unmatched. Germline V lookup: CDR1 MNHEY, CDR2 SVGAGI. This CDR3 region has 14 residues. DNA of the CDR3: TGTGCCAGCAGGGATACAGGGGGGGCCACTGAAGCTTTCTTT. As protein: CASRDTGGATEAFF.

V is TRBV27 and J is TRBJ1-5; D possibly corresponds to TRBD1 (5 bases). The CDR3 runs to 12 residues. Between the trimmed V and J ends, which lost 6 bases and 11 bases, there was a span of 14 bases. The germline V gene encodes CDR1 MNHEY and CDR2 SMNVEV (reference sequence). CDR3 DNA sequence: TGTGCCAGCAGCCCCCGGGGGGGGGCCCAGCATTTT. Protein: CASSPRGGAQHF.

J is TRBJ2-3 and V is TRBV6-5, with TRBD1 as a possible D gene (6 bases). This CDR3 comprises 15 residues. Between the trimmed V and J ends, which lost 6 bases and 0 bases, there was a span of 13 bases. CDR1 and CDR2 (germline): MNHEY, SVGAGI. The CDR3 nucleotides read TGTGCCAGCAGATCCTACAGGGATAGCACAGATACGCAGTATTTT. It translates to CASRSYRDSTDTQYF.